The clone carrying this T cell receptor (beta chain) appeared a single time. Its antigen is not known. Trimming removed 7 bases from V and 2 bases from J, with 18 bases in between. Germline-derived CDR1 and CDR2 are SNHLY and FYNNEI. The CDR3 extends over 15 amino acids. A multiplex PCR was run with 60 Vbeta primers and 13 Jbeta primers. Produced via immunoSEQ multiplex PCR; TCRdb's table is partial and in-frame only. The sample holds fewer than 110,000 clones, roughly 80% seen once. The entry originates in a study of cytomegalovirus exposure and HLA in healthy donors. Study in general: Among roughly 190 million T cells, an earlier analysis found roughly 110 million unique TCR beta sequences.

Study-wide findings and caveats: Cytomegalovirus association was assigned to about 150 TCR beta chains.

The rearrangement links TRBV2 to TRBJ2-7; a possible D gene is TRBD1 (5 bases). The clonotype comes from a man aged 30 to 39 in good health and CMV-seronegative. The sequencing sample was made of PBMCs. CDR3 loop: CASIGTRTSAYEQYF. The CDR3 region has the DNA TGTGCCAGCATCGGAACGAGGACATCCGCCTACGAGCAGTACTTC.